The 28 T cell receptor beta chains given below trace back to one sample, sequenced in a study of T cells in Graves' hyperthyroidism and ophthalmopathy. RNA transcripts gave rise to amplified TCR beta CDR3 regions. An initial round of RT-PCR targeting the TCR CDR3 relied on the HTBI primer set. TCRdb reprocessed the multiplex PCR reads with MiXCR, giving one entry per CDR3 protein. The sample has 500,000 to 550,000 distinct CDR3 sequences; less than 25% are singletons. The sequenced material came from blood. The receptors originated from a man between 18 and 35 years old with Graves' hyperthyroidism.

This clonotype has only a few counts. The chain recombines TRBV5-1 with TRBJ2-6; 7 positions match TRBD1. V shed 2 bases, J shed 0 bases, and the junction held 8 bases outside the gene matches. The CDR3 is made up of 18 amino acids. Germline V gene lookup returns CDR1 SGHRS and CDR2 YFSETQ. In DNA, the CDR3 is TGCGCCAGCAGCTTAAGGGGGCTGGGTATCTCTGGGGCCAACGTCCTGACTTTC. Translation: CASSLRGLGISGANVLTF.

This clonotype was observed at least ten times. The chain carries TRBV30 and TRBJ1-5; D is uncertain. The germline V gene has CDR1 GTSNPN and CDR2 SVGIG (reference sequence). Trimming shortened V by 0 bases and J by 7 bases, and 13 bases separated the two germline ends. The CDR3 sequence is 14 residues long. CDR3 amino acids: CAWSVLGSRQPQHF. DNA of the CDR3: TGTGCCTGGAGTGTGTTGGGGAGTAGGCAGCCCCAGCATTTT.

With respect to this clonotype: One junction end disagrees with the germline gene, perhaps due to a read error. The CDR3 is CAGSHRTDLSREPQHF. The CDR3 nucleotides read TGTGCCGGCAGTCATAGGACAGACCTCTCAAGGGAGCCCCAGCATTTT. This chain joins TRBV6-2 or TRBV6-3 and TRBJ1-5, with a tentative D call TRBD1 (6 bases). The CDR3 is 16 amino acids. Germline CDR1 reads MNHEY; CDR2 reads SVGEGT.

This clonotype was seen at least ten times. V usage is TRBV30 and J usage is TRBJ2-5, with 10 bases aligning to TRBD2. Germline CDR1 and CDR2: GTSNPN and SVGIG (reference sequence). This CDR3 is built from 15 residues. The ends lost 4 bases at V and 5 bases at J; junction bases unmatched: 10. CDR3 in DNA: TGTGCCTGGAAGGAGCGGGGGGGCCTCCGCGAGACCCAGTACTTC. The encoded protein is CAWKERGGLRETQYF.

This clonotype has ten or more counts. CDR3 amino acids: CASSMSQVTEAFF. DNA for the CDR3: TGTGCCAGTAGTATGAGCCAAGTCACTGAAGCTTTCTTT. The chain couples TRBV19 to TRBJ1-1; D remains unclear. This CDR3 is 13 amino acids long. Looked up from germline, CDR1 is LNHDA and CDR2 is SQIVND (reference sequence). The V gene lost 3 bases and the J gene lost 4 bases, with 9 bases spanning the gap.

This clonotype was found a few times. The chain recombines TRBV7-9 with TRBJ1-2, with 7 bases lining up with TRBD1. The trim removed 10 bases at V and 2 bases at J, leaving 7 bases unmatched. The germline gives CDR1 SEHNR, CDR2 FQNEAQ (reference sequence). The CDR3 spans 13 residues. CDR3 loop: CATPTGMNYGYTF. In nucleotides, the CDR3 is TGTGCCACCCCGACAGGGATGAACTATGGCTACACCTTC.

The chain uses TRBV20-1 and TRBJ2-5; D might be TRBD2 (6 bases). The CDR3 is 14 amino acids. V was trimmed by 0 bases and J by 5 bases, leaving 13 bases between them. Germline V gene lookup returns CDR1 DFQATT and CDR2 SNEGSKA (reference sequence). CDR3 DNA: TGCAGTGCTAGAGATATTGGGGGAGGTGAGACCCAGTACTTC. Its translation: CSARDIGGGETQYF.

CDR3 loop: CASSRWGTQVNYGYTF. For the CDR3, the DNA is TGTGCCAGCAGCCGATGGGGGACACAGGTTAACTATGGCTACACCTTC. V gene TRBV28 combines with J gene TRBJ1-2; possibly TRBD1 for D (6 bases). Trimming left V 6 bases short and J 1 base short, with 18 bases between. Looked up from germline, CDR1 is MDHEN and CDR2 is SYDVKM. CDR3 length: 16 residues.

A note on this clonotype: This may be a read error, as it is one base from a much larger clone. This CDR3 is missing its conserved last phenylalanine or tryptophan, likely due to a read error. The chain carries TRBV10-3 and TRBJ1-2, with D possibly TRBD1 on 6 matching bases. V lost 9 bases and J lost 7, with 18 bases in between. Germline V gene sequence: CDR1 ENHRY, CDR2 SYGVKD. The CDR3 is 13 residues long. The CDR3 sequence: CAIGRGDPSGYTY. CDR3 nucleotides: TGTGCCATTGGGAGGGGGGATCCCAGTGGCTACACCTAC.

This clonotype has only a few counts. The chain combines TRBV28 with TRBJ2-7; possible D gene TRBD2, 7 bases. This CDR3 has 14 residues. Germline CDR1 and CDR2: MDHEN and SYDVKM. With 8 bases removed from V and 0 bases from J, the gap between germline ends came to 14 bases. The CDR3 coding sequence is TGTGCCAGCGTCGGGGGGCCCAGCTCCTACGAGCAGTACTTC. The encoded protein is CASVGGPSSYEQYF.

This chain connects TRBV7-9 to TRBJ1-1; 7 nucleotides match TRBD1. After removal of 5 bases from V and 1 base from J, the junction contained 7 bases not matched to a gene. CDR3 length: 15 residues. CDR1 and CDR2 from the germline V gene are SEHNR and FQNEAQ (reference sequence). The CDR3 DNA follows: TGTGCCAGCAGCACCCGGACAGGCCAGAACACTGAAGCTTTCTTT. This codes for CASSTRTGQNTEAFF.

This rearrangement joins TRBV12-3 or TRBV12-4 to TRBJ1-2; D is perhaps TRBD1 (5 bases). The CDR3 consists of 14 residues. Trimming pared 2 bases from V and 8 bases from J, leaving 15 bases between. For the CDR3, the DNA is TGTGCCAGCAGTTTATCGACAGCCCACGCGGGCTACACCTTC. Its protein is CASSLSTAHAGYTF.

This clonotype showed up many times. The genes are TRBV28 and TRBJ1-5; tentatively, D is TRBD1 (5 bases). Germline CDR1 reads MDHEN; CDR2 reads SYDVKM. Trimming stripped 5 bases from V and 3 bases from J, with 14 bases between. This CDR3 contains 15 residues. The CDR3 loop is CASSPMIGANQPQHF. CDR3 bases: TGTGCCAGCAGTCCTATGATAGGGGCCAATCAGCCCCAGCATTTT.

J is TRBJ1-2 and V is TRBV28; D is possibly TRBD1 (5 bases). The CDR3 has 13 residues. V lost 7 bases and J lost 7, with 16 bases in between. The germline gives CDR1 MDHEN, CDR2 SYDVKM. This CDR3 reads CASTISERGGYTF. CDR3 in DNA: TGTGCCAGCACCATCAGTGAGAGGGGTGGCTACACCTTC.

This clonotype was found many times. CDR3 bases: TGTGCCAGCATCATTGGGGGTACCGAAGCTTTCTTT. Residues: CASIIGGTEAFF. The rearrangement joins TRBV6-1 to TRBJ1-1; tentatively, D is TRBD1 (5 bases). The CDR3 length is 12 residues. Germline CDR1 reads MNHNS; CDR2 reads SASEGT. The V end lost 7 bases, the J end lost 8 bases, and 14 bases lay between the germline ends.

CDR3 sequence reads: CASSSRGTGLGNEQFF. CDR3 sequence (DNA): TGTGCCAGTAGTTCGAGAGGGACAGGGTTGGGAAATGAGCAGTTCTTC. The chain carries TRBV19 and TRBJ2-1; 9 bases are a match to TRBD1. The germline V gene encodes CDR1 LNHDA and CDR2 SQIVND (reference sequence). The length of the CDR3 is 16 residues. The junction had 12 bases not matched to a gene; V was cut back by 5 bases and J by 7 bases.

This clonotype has at least ten counts. The genes are TRBV6-1 and TRBJ2-7; D might be TRBD1 or TRBD2, each matching 7 bases. The V gene's germline CDR1 is MNHNS and CDR2 SASEGT. The CDR3 extends over 14 amino acids. V was cut by 5 bases and J by 6 bases, with 17 bases left in between. This CDR3 is CASSSGTERFEQYF. DNA for the CDR3: TGTGCCAGCAGTAGCGGGACAGAGCGATTCGAGCAGTACTTC.

This clonotype was counted many times. This sequence joins TRBV5-1 and TRBJ2-7; the D gene could be TRBD1 or TRBD2 (5 bases each). The V end was cut by 3 bases, the J end by 3 bases, with 16 bases between. The CDR3 runs to 15 residues. Germline V CDR1 and CDR2: SGHRS, YFSETQ. This chain's CDR3 is CASSWETDALYEQYF. CDR3 bases: TGCGCCAGCAGCTGGGAGACAGACGCACTCTACGAGCAGTACTTC.

This clonotype has a handful of counts. V usage is TRBV11-2 and J usage is TRBJ1-5; D not resolved. V was trimmed by 0 bases and J by 2 bases, leaving 17 bases between them. The CDR3 has 18 residues. The germline gives CDR1 SGHAT, CDR2 FQNNGV. The CDR3 bases are TGTGCCAGCAGCTTAGATCCAAGCCCCTCAAGCGGCAATCAGCCCCAGCATTTT. Protein sequence: CASSLDPSPSSGNQPQHF.

The sample holds a few counts of this clonotype. The rearrangement joins TRBV4-1 to TRBJ2-7; perhaps D is TRBD1 or TRBD2 (5 bases each). V was shortened by 0 bases and J by 0 bases, with 12 bases between the two germline ends. The germline CDR1 and CDR2 sequences are MGHRA and YSYEKL. This CDR3 has 16 amino acids. CDR3 sequence: CASSQDLVGGSYEQYF. In DNA, the CDR3 is TGCGCCAGCAGCCAAGATTTAGTTGGGGGCTCCTACGAGCAGTACTTC.

The chain combines TRBV3-1 with TRBJ1-1; D may be TRBD1 (6 bases). Looked up from germline, CDR1 is LGHDT and CDR2 is YNNKEL (reference sequence). The CDR3 sequence is 14 residues long. V lost 5 bases, J lost 5 bases, and 15 bases lay in between. The CDR3, as DNA: TGTGCCAGCAGCACCCACGGGGGGCCGACTGAAGCTTTCTTT. Translating gives CASSTHGGPTEAFF.

Ten or more counts support this clonotype. The V call is TRBV6-5, the J call TRBJ2-5; 14 bases align to TRBD2. The CDR3 extends over 17 amino acids. Germline lookup yields CDR1 MNHEY and CDR2 SVGAGI. V shed 5 bases, J shed 2 bases, and the junction held 7 bases outside the gene matches. CDR3 DNA: TGTGCCAGCAGTCGACTAGCGGGGGGGACAGATCAAGAGACCCAGTACTTC. This gives the protein CASSRLAGGTDQETQYF.

The gene calls are TRBV29-1 and TRBJ1-2; no clear D. The ends were cut back, 6 bases at V and 4 bases at J, with 15 bases in the middle. The CDR3 covers 13 residues. Germline CDR1 is SQVTM and CDR2 is ANQGSEA. The CDR3, as DNA: TGCAGCGTGAACCAACAGACCACCTATGGCTACACCTTC. It codes for CSVNQQTTYGYTF.

This clonotype has ten or more counts. The chain has TRBV2 and TRBJ1-5, with a tentative D call TRBD1 (6 bases). The CDR3 length is 14 residues. The V end was cut by 3 bases, the J end by 9 bases, with 15 bases between. Germline CDR1 SNHLY, CDR2 FYNNEI. CDR3 loop: CASSEGGGLGPQHF. For the CDR3, the DNA is TGTGCCAGCAGTGAGGGGGGGGGCCTAGGGCCCCAGCATTTT. The full variable domain, completed using reference TRBV2 and TRBJ1-5, is EPEVTQTPSHQVTQMGQEVILRCVPISNHLYFYWYRQILGQKVEFLVSFYNNEISEKSEIFDDQFSVERPDGSNFTLKIRSTKLEDSAMYFCASSEGGGLGPQHFGDGTRLSIL.

This clonotype was picked up many times. The rearrangement uses TRBV12-5 and TRBJ2-7, with D unresolved. The CDR3 length is 13 residues. Trimming left V 2 bases short and J 7 bases short, with 12 bases between. CDR1 and CDR2 from the germline V gene are LGHNT and FRNRAP. CDR3 sequence: CASGLRAPREQYF. As DNA, the CDR3 is TGTGCTAGTGGTTTGCGGGCCCCGAGGGAGCAGTACTTC.

Details on this clonotype: A single base separates this from a much larger clone, so it may be a read error. V and J are TRBV6-9 and TRBJ2-2; the D gene could be TRBD1 or TRBD2 (6 bases each). Germline assignment: CDR1 MNHGY and CDR2 SVAAGI. CDR3 length: 14 amino acids. CDR3 amino acids: CVSKHRGGIGELFF. As DNA, the CDR3 is TGTGTCAGCAAACACCGAGGGGGGATCGGGGAGCTGTTTTTT.

This clonotype was seen at least ten times. The chain carries TRBV4-1 and TRBJ2-7; 10 bases fit TRBD1. V lost 3 bases to trimming and J lost 6 bases; unmatched junction nucleotides: 8. From germline, CDR1 is MGHRA and CDR2 YSYEKL. The CDR3 spans 15 residues. This CDR3 is CASSQLQGTGVEQYF. The CDR3 bases are TGCGCCAGCAGCCAGCTGCAGGGGACAGGGGTCGAGCAGTACTTC.

This clonotype was recorded at least ten times. This rearrangement joins TRBV12-3 or TRBV12-4 to TRBJ2-7; 8 bases map to TRBD2. V lost 10 bases to trimming and J lost 7 bases; unmatched junction nucleotides: 21. The CDR3 consists of 16 residues. In DNA form, the CDR3 reads TGTGCCAATAGCGCGGCTCTCCACCTATTAGCGGGGGAGCAGTACTTC. The encoded protein is CANSAALHLLAGEQYF.